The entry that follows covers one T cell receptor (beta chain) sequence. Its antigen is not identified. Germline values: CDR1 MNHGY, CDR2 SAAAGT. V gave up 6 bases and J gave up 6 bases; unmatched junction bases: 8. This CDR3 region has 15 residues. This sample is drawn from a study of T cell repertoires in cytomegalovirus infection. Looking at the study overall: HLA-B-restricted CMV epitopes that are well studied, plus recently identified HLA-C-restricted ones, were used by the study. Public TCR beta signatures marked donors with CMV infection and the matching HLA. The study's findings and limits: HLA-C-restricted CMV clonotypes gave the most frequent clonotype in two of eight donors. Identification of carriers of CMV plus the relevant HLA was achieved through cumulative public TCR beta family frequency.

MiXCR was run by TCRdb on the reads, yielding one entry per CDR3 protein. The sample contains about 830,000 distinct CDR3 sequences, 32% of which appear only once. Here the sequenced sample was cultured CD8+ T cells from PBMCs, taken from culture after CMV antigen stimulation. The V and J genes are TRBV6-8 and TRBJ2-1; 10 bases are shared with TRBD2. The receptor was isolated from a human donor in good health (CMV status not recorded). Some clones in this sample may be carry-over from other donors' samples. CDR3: CASSPTSGDCNEQFF. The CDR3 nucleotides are TGTGCCAGCAGCCCTACTAGCGGGGACTGCAATGAGCAGTTCTTC.